This T cell receptor (beta chain) was identified during a study of blood T cells in healthy people across ages. Primers used in a second PCR of about 7 to 12 cycles were a sample-barcoded 5' primer and a J-beta primer mix. TCRdb reprocessed the 5' RACE reads via MiXCR and lists one record per CDR3 protein. Here the sample spans 720,000 or so distinct CDR3 sequences, around two fifths being singletons. General study points: Both naive CD4+ cell counts and diversity were greater in long-lived donors than in aged donors. PBMC samples, being unsorted, prevented any conclusive comparison of naive and antigen-experienced cells.

The CDR3 loop spans 14 amino acids. CDR1 is MDHEN and CDR2 is SYDVKM in the germline V gene. Trimming shortened V by 6 bases and J by 9 bases, and 20 bases separated the two germline ends. Turning to this clonotype: Its antigen is currently unknown.

V gene TRBV28 combines with J gene TRBJ1-1; D call uncertain. This sequence originates from a man at least 80 years old in good health. Sequences were obtained from blood. The CDR3 region is CASSLPSSVGKAFF. In nucleotides, the CDR3 is TGTGCCAGCAGCCTACCTAGCTCGGTGGGTAAAGCTTTCTTT.